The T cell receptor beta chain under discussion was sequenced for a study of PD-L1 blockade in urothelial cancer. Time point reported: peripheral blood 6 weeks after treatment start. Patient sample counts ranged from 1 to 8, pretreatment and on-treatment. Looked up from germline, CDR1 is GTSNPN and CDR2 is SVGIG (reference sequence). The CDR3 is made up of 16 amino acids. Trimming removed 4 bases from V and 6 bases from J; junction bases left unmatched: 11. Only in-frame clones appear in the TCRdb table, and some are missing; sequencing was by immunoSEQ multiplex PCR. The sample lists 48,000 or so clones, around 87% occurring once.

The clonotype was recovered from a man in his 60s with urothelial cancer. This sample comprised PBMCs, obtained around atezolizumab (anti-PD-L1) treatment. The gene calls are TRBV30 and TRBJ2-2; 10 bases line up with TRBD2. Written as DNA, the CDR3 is TGTGCCTGGAAGAGCGGGGGGGCCTGGTCTCCCGGGGAGCTGTTTTTT. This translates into CAWKSGGAWSPGELFF.